The source of this TCR beta chain is a study of T cell responses to AZD1222 COVID-19 vaccine. Study-level points and caveats: Vaccine-related CD4 TCRs covered spike, predominating at 160-218 and 743-854.

A note on this clone: Its antigen is still unknown.

Germline V gene lookup returns CDR1 SGHAT and CDR2 FQNNGV. The CDR3 spans 13 residues. The V gene lost 0 bases and the J gene lost 2 bases, with 4 bases spanning the gap. Assay used: immunoSEQ multiplex PCR; TCRdb lists only in-frame clones, some missing. The data hold fewer than 150,000 clones, with roughly 93% observed a single time. This TCR was sampled from an adult in good health. This sequence joins TRBV11-2 and TRBJ1-2, with D unclear. Source: peripheral blood, taken on day 0 of AZD1222 vaccination. CDR3 region: CASSLEINYGYTF. CDR3 coding DNA: TGTGCCAGCAGCTTAGAAATCAACTATGGCTACACCTTC. Full variable domain (missing parts from reference TRBV11-2 and TRBJ1-2): EAGVAQSPRYKIIEKRQSVAFWCNPISGHATLYWYQQILGQGPKLLIQFQNNGVVDDSQLPKDRFSAERLKGVDSTLKIQPAKLEDSAVYLCASSLEINYGYTFGSGTRLTVV.